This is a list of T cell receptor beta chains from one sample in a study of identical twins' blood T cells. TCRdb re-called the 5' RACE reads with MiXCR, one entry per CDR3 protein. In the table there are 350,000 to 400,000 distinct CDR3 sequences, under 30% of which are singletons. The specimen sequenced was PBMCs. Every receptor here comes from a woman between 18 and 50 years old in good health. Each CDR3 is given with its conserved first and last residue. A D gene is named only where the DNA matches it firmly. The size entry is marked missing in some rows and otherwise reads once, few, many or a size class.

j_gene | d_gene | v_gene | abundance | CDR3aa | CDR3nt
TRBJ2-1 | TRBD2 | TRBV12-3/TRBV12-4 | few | CASSLPPSGSYNEQFF | TGTGCCAGCAGTTTACCCCCTAGCGGCTCCTACAATGAGCAGTTCTTC
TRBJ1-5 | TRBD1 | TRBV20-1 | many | CSARPGTGDNQPQHF | TGCAGTGCTAGACCCGGGACAGGGGACAATCAGCCCCAGCATTTT
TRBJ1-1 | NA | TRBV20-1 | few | CSAPVGGNTEAFF | TGCAGTGCACCCGTTGGGGGGAACACTGAAGCTTTCTTT
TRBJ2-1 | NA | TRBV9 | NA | CASSPHPQRSHNEQFF | TGTGCCAGCAGCCCCCACCCCCAGCGGTCACACAATGAGCAGTTCTTC
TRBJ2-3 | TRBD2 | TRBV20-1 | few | CSARKSGRTDTQYF | TGCAGTGCGAGGAAGAGCGGGAGAACGGATACGCAGTATTTT
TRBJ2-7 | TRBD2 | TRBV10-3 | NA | CAIGVILADSYEQYF | TGTGCCATCGGCGTTATCCTAGCGGATTCCTACGAGCAGTACTTC
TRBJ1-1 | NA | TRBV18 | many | CASSGSDYTEAFF | TGTGCCAGCTCAGGCAGCGATTACACTGAAGCTTTCTTT
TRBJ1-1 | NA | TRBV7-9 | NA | CASSPHRTENTEAFF | TGTGCCAGCAGCCCCCATAGGACAGAGAACACTGAAGCTTTCTTT
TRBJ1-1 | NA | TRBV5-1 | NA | CASSHGTINTEAFF | TGCGCCAGCAGCCACGGGACAATTAACACTGAAGCTTTCTTT
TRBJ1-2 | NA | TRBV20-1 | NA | CSASPATNYGHTF | TGCAGTGCTAGTCCAGCTACTAACTATGGCCACACCTTC
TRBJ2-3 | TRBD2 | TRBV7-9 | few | CASRTSGGLTDTQYF | TGTGCCAGCAGGACTAGCGGGGGGCTCACAGATACGCAGTATTTT
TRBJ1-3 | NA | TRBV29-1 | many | CSVEGGTGANTIYF | TGCAGCGTTGAAGGTGGCACAGGTGCAAACACCATATATTTT
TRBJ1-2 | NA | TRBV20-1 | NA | CSARGAVGYTF | TGCAGTGCTAGAGGGGCGGTTGGCTACACCTTC
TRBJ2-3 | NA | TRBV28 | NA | CASSFFGSGDTQYF | TGTGCCAGCAGTTTTTTTGGGAGTGGAGATACGCAGTATTTT
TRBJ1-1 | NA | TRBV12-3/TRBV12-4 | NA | CASSFQQNTEAFF | TGTGCCAGCAGTTTTCAACAGAACACTGAAGCTTTCTTT
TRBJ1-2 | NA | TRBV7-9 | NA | CASSLNVRNYGYTF | TGTGCCAGCAGCTTAAATGTCAGAAACTATGGCTACACCTTC
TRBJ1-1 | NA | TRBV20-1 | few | CSARDFRDTEAFF | TGCAGTGCTAGAGATTTCAGAGACACTGAAGCTTTCTTT
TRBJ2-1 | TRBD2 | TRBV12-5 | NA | CASGIAGGSGIYNEQFF | TGTGCTAGTGGAATAGCGGGAGGGTCGGGGATATACAATGAGCAGTTCTTC
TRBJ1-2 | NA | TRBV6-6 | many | CASTIEDRSYGYTF | TGTGCCAGCACTATAGAAGACAGGAGCTATGGCTACACCTTC
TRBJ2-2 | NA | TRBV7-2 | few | CASSLHGGELFF | TGTGCCAGCAGCTTACATGGTGGGGAGCTGTTTTTT
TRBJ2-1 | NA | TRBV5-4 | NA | CASSFGRERQWEQFF | TGTGCCAGCAGCTTCGGACGAGAGCGCCAATGGGAGCAGTTCTTC
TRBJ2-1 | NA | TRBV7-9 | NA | CASSLMGEQFF | TGTGCCAGCAGCTTAATGGGTGAGCAGTTCTTC
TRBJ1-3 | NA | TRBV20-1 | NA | CSARVRGAFSGNTIYF | TGCAGTGCTAGAGTTCGGGGGGCGTTCTCTGGAAACACCATATATTTT
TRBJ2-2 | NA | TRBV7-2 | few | CASSLNRFRGNTGELFF | TGTGCCAGCAGCTTAAATCGGTTCAGGGGTAACACCGGGGAGCTGTTTTTT
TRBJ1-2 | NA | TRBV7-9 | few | CASSREYGYTF | TGTGCCAGCAGCCGGGAATATGGCTACACCTTC
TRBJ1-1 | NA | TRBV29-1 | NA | CSVVQGMNTEAFF | TGCAGCGTTGTTCAGGGGATGAACACTGAAGCTTTCTTT
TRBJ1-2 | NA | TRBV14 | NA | CASSQDRDGYGYTF | TGTGCCAGCAGCCAAGATCGGGACGGCTATGGCTACACCTTC